This TCR beta chain was recorded in a study of T cells in Graves' hyperthyroidism and ophthalmopathy. Trimming removed 4 bases at V and 8 bases at J, with 13 bases between. The CDR3 covers 13 residues. Germline V CDR1 and CDR2: SGHTS, YDEGEE. TCR beta CDR3 sequences were amplified from RNA transcripts. Primed by the HTBI set, a first-round RT-PCR was run on the TCR CDR3. Using its own MiXCR run on the multiplex PCR reads, TCRdb lists one record per CDR3 protein. The sample has around 350,000 distinct CDR3 sequences, 15% to 18% seen once. This receptor was taken from a woman younger than 35 with Graves' hyperthyroidism that later progressed to Graves' ophthalmopathy. Input material: blood. This chain connects TRBV5-8 to TRBJ2-4, with D maybe TRBD1 (5 bases). As DNA, the CDR3 is TGTGCCAGCAGCCGTTTGACAGTCGACATTCAGTACTTC. Protein: CASSRLTVDIQYF.